This T cell receptor (beta chain) came from a study of shared clonotypes between healthy human individuals (dated by TCRdb to about 2020). Regarding the complete study: The cohort included a few men and two women between 18 and 49 years of age. For each donor, three plates each were used for CD4 naive and CD4 memory, two plates were used for CD8 naive, and one plate was used for CD8 memory. Blood TCR repertoires of about five healthy adults were deeply sequenced to estimate repertoire size and the extent of clonotype sharing between individuals. Libraries were prepared and TCR repertoires were sequenced by different laboratories using diverse techniques, in order to increase sequencing depth and limit assay-specific biases. Leukapheresis yielded between about 0.9 and 9 billion PBMCs per donor. Study-wide findings and limitations: Naive subsets generally had larger estimated clonotype richness than memory subsets. Clonotypes shared by all four sorted-subset donors showed higher generation probabilities than non-shared clonotypes. Incomplete sequencing was indicated by rarefaction of sorted-subset datasets, despite the large sequencing depth. When a handful of donors were compared, the shared fraction of clonotypes was roughly 5% for naive CD4, 3.5% to 4% for naive CD8, 2% to 2.5% for memory CD4, and 0.4% for memory CD8. Pairwise subsampling indicated that sequencing depth was expected to affect the degree of clonotype sharing among donors. Because the study included a small number of donors, the genetic and exposure-history diversity represented was limited. Sampling was restricted to blood, and TCR repertoires in tissues likely differ from the TCR repertoires found in blood.

Using the deep immunoSEQ assay, TCR CDR3 regions were amplified from genomic DNA by multiplex PCR. For each cell subset, the extracted genomic DNA was distributed evenly across all wells of several immunoSEQ 96-well plates, and each plate served as one replicate. For sorted subsets, each replicate PCR was loaded with approximately 0.2 ug genomic DNA, equivalent to 25,000 to 35,000 T cell genomes. Purified libraries were measured with a Qubit 3.0 fluorometer, size-checked on a Bioanalyzer 2100, and measured again with the KAPA Library Quantification kit. Every immunoSEQ 96-well plate was sequenced on a separate single-read 150-cycle Illumina NextSeq 550 flow cell. The study's processing was this. Because the immunoSEQ output held only junctional sequences and lacked quality scores, the filtering could not match the filtering applied to full-length reads. To assign V/J genes and CDR3, sequences were annotated against IMGT germline references using PyIR, a Python wrapper for IgBLAST v1.9. Any read was removed if the V/J assignment was weak (E-value above 1e-6), the CDR3 was missing, or the read contained stop codons, out-of-frame junctions, or ambiguous translated residues. V3J clonotypes were defined by identical inferred V gene, J gene, and CDR3 amino acid sequence. Percentage overlap between repertoires was calculated by dividing the number of shared unique clonotypes by the size of the smaller repertoire. RTK rarefaction, the Chao1 estimator, and Recon v2.1 estimates of unobserved clonotypes were used to assess repertoire richness. Generation probabilities for all TCRbeta clonotypes obtained by the gDNA method from a handful of donors were computed using OLGA. What TCRdb holds here is the immuneACCESS table cut down to in-frame rearrangements. Part of the clones is not present; checked against another copy, under half of the missing clones reflect an unresolved V gene, and the others are unexplained. V and J calls and clone size are as listed in that table; D and trimming were resolved from the DNA. The sample profile shows approximately 1.5 million clones; around 98% of them were found once. Of the sample, roughly 0.4% falls within the top ten clones.

The donors were healthy, HIV-negative adults who had no recently reported acute infections or vaccinations. All donors were Caucasian adults living in Nashville, Tennessee, USA. CD4+ T cells were enriched by magnetic negative selection; naive cells were then positively selected on CD45RA, and the negative fraction formed the memory subset. After blood collection by leukapheresis, PBMCs were isolated using Ficoll-Histopaque density gradient centrifugation and then cryopreserved in the vapor phase of liquid nitrogen. Analytical flow cytometry was used to check the purity and quantity of each magnetically sorted T cell population. Each sorted fraction had its genomic DNA isolated and then quantified by UV absorbance on a Nanodrop 2000c. In the case of this clone: Its antigen remains unidentified. Qualities for individual bases were not recorded, and no much larger clone is one base off.

Taken from the germline V gene, the CDR1 and CDR2 loops are MNHEY and SVGAGI. Trimming removed 4 bases from V and 1 base from J, leaving 16 bases between the germline ends. The cysteine opens and the phenylalanine closes a CDR3 of 16 amino acids. The entry retains the CDR3 DNA only, 48 bases that are in frame from base 1. Sequencing was done on a sample of naive CD4+ T cells sorted from blood. In light of the paper, this sample's cell subset or site label describes: CD45RA+ positively selected. This clonotype originated in a man aged 30 to 39 in good health. This receptor chain uses TRBV6-5 and TRBJ2-5, with TRBD1 perhaps the D gene, on 6 matching bases. The CDR3 sequence is CASSSLKGVSQETQYF. The DNA sequence follows: TGTGCCAGCAGTTCCCTAAAGGGGGTTTCCCAAGAGACCCAGTACTTC.